This T cell receptor (beta chain) was retrieved from a study of blood T cells in healthy people across ages. In the study overall: Capturing about one barcoded beta molecule per two T cells was achieved by template switching.

This clonotype was picked up a small number of times. The CDR3 loop spans 14 amino acids. Trimming took 2 bases from V and 5 from J, leaving 12 bases between them. CDR1 and CDR2 (germline): SEHNR, FQNEAQ (reference sequence). Using a J-beta primer mix together with a sample-barcoded 5' primer, a second PCR was run for 7 to 11 cycles. Each TCR beta cDNA got a 12-nucleotide random molecular identifier. One entry per CDR3 protein results from TCRdb running MiXCR on the 5' RACE reads. This table holds approximately 810,000 distinct CDR3 sequences, 29% found once. What was sequenced was blood. This chain joins TRBV7-9 and TRBJ1-2; D uncertain. The clonotype was recovered from a woman of 80 years or more in good health. The CDR3 reads CASSLNGELYGYTF. The CDR3 DNA sequence: TGTGCCAGCAGCTTAAATGGAGAACTTTATGGCTACACCTTC.